These 10 T cell receptor beta chains came from one sample sequenced in a study of blood T cell repertoires in COVID-19. Profiling relied on immunoSEQ multiplex PCR, and the TCRdb table lists in-frame clones only, not all of them. The sample shows roughly 250,000 clones, roughly 80% of them seen only once. The source material was peripheral blood. These receptors came from a woman aged 40 to 49 with active or convalescent COVID-19.

The chain carries TRBV27 and TRBJ1-1; D might be TRBD1 (5 bases). CDR1 and CDR2 (germline): MNHEY, SMNVEV (reference sequence). The length of the CDR3 is 17 residues. V shed 6 bases and J shed 0 bases, with 20 bases lying between them. The DNA for the CDR3 is TGTGCCAGCAGGCCGGACCCGAGGACACCGATGAACACTGAAGCTTTCTTT. It translates to CASRPDPRTPMNTEAFF.

This clone has a single count. This sequence joins TRBV28 and TRBJ1-2; D gene unclear. The CDR3 length is 13 residues. The germline V gene encodes CDR1 MDHEN and CDR2 SYDVKM. Trimming pared 7 bases from V and 3 bases from J, leaving 12 bases between. This CDR3 reads CASTLGPYYGYTF. CDR3 in DNA: TGTGCCAGCACCCTAGGCCCTTACTATGGCTACACCTTC.

The chain joins TRBV20-1 to TRBJ1-2; D remains unclear. V lost 6 bases and J lost 6, with 11 bases in between. CDR1 is DFQATT, CDR2 SNEGSKA, per germline (reference sequence). The CDR3 spans 11 residues. In DNA form, the CDR3 reads TGCAGTGCGAGACCTTCCCATGGCTACACCTTC. It translates to CSARPSHGYTF.

The chain recombines TRBV6-6 with TRBJ2-1; 10 bases are a match to TRBD1. The CDR3 sequence is 14 residues long. Germline V gene data show CDR1 as MNHNY and CDR2 as SVGAGI (reference sequence). Trimming removed 8 bases from V and 10 bases from J; junction bases left unmatched: 11. CDR3 sequence: CASQRGQGTKEQFF. Here the CDR3 DNA reads TGTGCCAGCCAAAGGGGACAGGGGACGAAAGAGCAGTTCTTC.

The chain carries TRBV29-1 and TRBJ2-5; the match to TRBD1 covers 11 bases. Germline V gives CDR1 SQVTM, CDR2 ANQGSEA. CDR3 size: 16 residues. J was trimmed by 5 bases and V by 0 bases; bases with no gene match: 8. This CDR3 reads CSVEDPDRGRWETQYF. The CDR3 DNA sequence: TGCAGCGTTGAAGATCCGGACAGGGGGCGTTGGGAGACCCAGTACTTC.

The chain joins TRBV4-1 to TRBJ1-4; 9 nucleotides match TRBD1. Germline assignment: CDR1 MGHRA and CDR2 YSYEKL. This CDR3 is built from 15 residues. The trim removed 8 bases at V and 0 bases at J, leaving 4 bases unmatched. CDR3 in amino acids: CASGTGPATNEKLFF. CDR3 nucleotides: TGCGCCAGCGGGACAGGGCCTGCAACTAATGAAAAACTGTTTTTT.

The chain combines TRBV30 with TRBJ2-1; 8 bases agree with TRBD2. From germline, CDR1 is GTSNPN and CDR2 SVGIG (reference sequence). After removal of 4 bases from V and 2 bases from J, the junction contained 10 bases not matched to a gene. The CDR3 spans 16 residues. The CDR3: CAWTRGLGTAYNEQFF. DNA of the CDR3: TGTGCCTGGACGCGGGGACTAGGGACCGCCTACAATGAGCAGTTCTTC.

This clone has ten or more counts. At the DNA level, this CDR3 is encoded by other sequences in the same sample as well. The chain combines TRBV2 with TRBJ1-4, with TRBD1 identical over 7 bases. Germline trimming cut 4 bases from V and 8 bases from J; bases unmatched to any gene: 4. Germline V gene lookup returns CDR1 SNHLY and CDR2 FYNNEI. CDR3 length: 13 amino acids. The CDR3 spells CASSGRGNEKLFF. CDR3 DNA sequence: TGTGCCAGCAGTGGCAGGGGGAACGAAAAACTGTTTTTT.

V and J are TRBV7-9 and TRBJ1-2; D not certain. V was clipped by 0 bases and J by 4 bases, with 6 bases between them. CDR1 is SEHNR, CDR2 FQNEAQ, per germline (reference sequence). This CDR3 spans 13 amino acids. CDR3 loop: CASSLASGYGYTF. The DNA for the CDR3 is TGTGCCAGCAGCTTAGCGTCCGGCTATGGCTACACCTTC. The full variable domain, completed using reference TRBV7-9 and TRBJ1-2, is DTGVSQNPRHKITKRGQNVTFRCDPISEHNRLYWYRQTLGQGPEFLTYFQNEAQLEKSRLLSDRFSAERPKGSFSTLEIQRTEQGDSAMYLCASSLASGYGYTFGSGTRLTVV.

The chain combines TRBV27 with TRBJ1-5, with 7 nucleotides matching TRBD1. The CDR3 loop spans 17 amino acids. Per germline, CDR1 MNHEY and CDR2 SMNVEV (reference sequence). Losses at the gene ends were 3 bases for V and 0 bases for J; bases not matched to a gene: 8. CDR3 nucleotides: TGTGCCAGCAGTTTGGAGAACAGGGGTGGTAGCAATCAGCCCCAGCATTTT. The encoded protein is CASSLENRGGSNQPQHF.